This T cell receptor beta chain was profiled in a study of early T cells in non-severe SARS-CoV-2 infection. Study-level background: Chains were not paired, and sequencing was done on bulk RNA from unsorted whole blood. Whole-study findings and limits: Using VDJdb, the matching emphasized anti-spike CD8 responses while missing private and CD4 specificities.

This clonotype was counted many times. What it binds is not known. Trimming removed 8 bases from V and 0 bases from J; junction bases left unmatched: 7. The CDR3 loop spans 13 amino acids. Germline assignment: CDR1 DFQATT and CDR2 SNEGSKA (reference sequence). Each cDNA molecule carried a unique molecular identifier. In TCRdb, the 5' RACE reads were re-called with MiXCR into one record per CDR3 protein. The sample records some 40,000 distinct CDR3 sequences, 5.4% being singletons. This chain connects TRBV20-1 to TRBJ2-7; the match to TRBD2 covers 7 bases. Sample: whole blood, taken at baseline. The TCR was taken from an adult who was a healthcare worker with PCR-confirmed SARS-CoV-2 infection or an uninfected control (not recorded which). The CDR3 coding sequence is TGCAGTTTCCCTAGCGGCAACTCCTACGAGCAGTACTTC. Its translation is CSFPSGNSYEQYF.